This TCR beta chain was captured in a study of blood T cell repertoires in COVID-19. TCRdb keeps only in-frame clones here, not all; method: immunoSEQ multiplex PCR. The sample contains approximately 200,000 clones, 75% to 90% of which appear only once. This CDR3 spans 12 amino acids. V dropped 4 bases and J dropped 8 bases, with 11 bases sitting between them. Germline loops: CDR1 LGHDT, CDR2 YNNKEL (reference sequence). This TCR came from a man aged 25-40 years who had recovered from COVID-19. Sequenced: PBMCs or T cells enriched from blood (not recorded which). This sequence joins TRBV3-1 (or the pseudogene TRBV3-2) and TRBJ1-2, with D tentatively TRBD1 (6 bases). The CDR3 protein is CASSLQGSGYTF. CDR3 coding DNA: TGTGCCAGCAGCCTTCAGGGGTCCGGCTACACCTTC.